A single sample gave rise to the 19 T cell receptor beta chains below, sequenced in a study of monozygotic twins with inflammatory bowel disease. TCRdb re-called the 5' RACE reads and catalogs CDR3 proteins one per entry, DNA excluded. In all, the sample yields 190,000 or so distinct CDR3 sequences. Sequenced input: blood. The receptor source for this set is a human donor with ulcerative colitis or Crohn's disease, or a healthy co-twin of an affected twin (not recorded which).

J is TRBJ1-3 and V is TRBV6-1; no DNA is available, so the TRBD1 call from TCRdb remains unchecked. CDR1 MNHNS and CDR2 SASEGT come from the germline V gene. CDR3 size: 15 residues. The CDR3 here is CASLQGSFSGNTIYF.

This CDR3 reads CASSRTAGLINEQFF. The chain combines TRBV5-1 with TRBJ2-1; with no DNA, the TCRdb D assignment of TRBD1 cannot be verified. The CDR3 covers 15 residues. The germline V gene encodes CDR1 SGHRS and CDR2 YFSETQ.

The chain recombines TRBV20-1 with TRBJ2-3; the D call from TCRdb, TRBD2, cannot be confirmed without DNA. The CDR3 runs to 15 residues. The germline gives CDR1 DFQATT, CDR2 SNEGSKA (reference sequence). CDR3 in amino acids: CSASRAGGGGDTQYF.

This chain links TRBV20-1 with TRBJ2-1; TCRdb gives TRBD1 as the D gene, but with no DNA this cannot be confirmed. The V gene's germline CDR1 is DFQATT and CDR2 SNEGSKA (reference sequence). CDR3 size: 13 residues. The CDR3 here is CSAPWTGWNEQFF.

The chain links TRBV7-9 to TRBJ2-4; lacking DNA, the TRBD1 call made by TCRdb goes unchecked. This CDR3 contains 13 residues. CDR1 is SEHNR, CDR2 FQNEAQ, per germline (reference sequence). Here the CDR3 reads CASSLGGQSIQYF.

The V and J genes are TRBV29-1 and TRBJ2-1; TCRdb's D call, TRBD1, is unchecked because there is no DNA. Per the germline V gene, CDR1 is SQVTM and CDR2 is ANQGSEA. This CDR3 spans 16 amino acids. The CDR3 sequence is CSVPSTRGPSYNEQFF.

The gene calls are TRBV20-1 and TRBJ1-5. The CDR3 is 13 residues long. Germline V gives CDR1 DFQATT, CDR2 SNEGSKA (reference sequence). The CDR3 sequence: CSAAWVENQPQHF.

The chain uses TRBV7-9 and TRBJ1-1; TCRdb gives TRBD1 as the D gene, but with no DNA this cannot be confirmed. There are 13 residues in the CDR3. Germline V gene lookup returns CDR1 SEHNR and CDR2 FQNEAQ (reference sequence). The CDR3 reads CASSLEQVTEAFF. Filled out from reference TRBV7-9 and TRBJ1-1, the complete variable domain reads DTGVSQNPRHKITKRGQNVTFRCDPISEHNRLYWYRQTLGQGPEFLTYFQNEAQLEKSRLLSDRFSAERPKGSFSTLEIQRTEQGDSAMYLCASSLEQVTEAFFGQGTRLTVV.

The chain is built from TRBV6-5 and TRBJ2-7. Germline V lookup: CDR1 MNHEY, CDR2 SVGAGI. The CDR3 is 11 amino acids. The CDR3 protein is CASREWDEQYF.

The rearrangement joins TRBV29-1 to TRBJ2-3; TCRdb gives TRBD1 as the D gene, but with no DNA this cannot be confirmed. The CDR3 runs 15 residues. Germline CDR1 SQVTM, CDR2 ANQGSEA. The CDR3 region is CSVEVLTGPTDTQYF.

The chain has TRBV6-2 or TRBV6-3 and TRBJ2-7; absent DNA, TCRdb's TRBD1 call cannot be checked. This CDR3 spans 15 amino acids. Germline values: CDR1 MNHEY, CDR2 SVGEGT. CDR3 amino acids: CASSYPGQGAYEQYF.

The CDR3 loop is CSAPGLSVQYF. This chain joins TRBV20-1 and TRBJ2-3; TCRdb proposes TRBD2, but this gene call is untestable without DNA. The CDR3 runs to 11 residues. From germline, CDR1 is DFQATT and CDR2 SNEGSKA (reference sequence).

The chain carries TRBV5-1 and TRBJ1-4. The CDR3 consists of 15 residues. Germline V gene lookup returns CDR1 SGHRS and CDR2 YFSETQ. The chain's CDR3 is CASSLLEGGGEKLFF.

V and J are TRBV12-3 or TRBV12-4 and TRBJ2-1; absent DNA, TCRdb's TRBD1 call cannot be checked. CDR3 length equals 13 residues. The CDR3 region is CASSIWTGNEQFF.

The CDR3 loop reads CASTPSKGWNTEAFF. The genes are TRBV19 and TRBJ1-1; the TCRdb call, TRBD1, lacks DNA for checking. The CDR3 is made up of 15 amino acids. Germline loops: CDR1 LNHDA, CDR2 SQIVND (reference sequence).

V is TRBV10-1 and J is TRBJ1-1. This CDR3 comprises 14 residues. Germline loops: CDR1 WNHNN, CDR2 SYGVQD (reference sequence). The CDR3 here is CASSSAGWNTEAFF.

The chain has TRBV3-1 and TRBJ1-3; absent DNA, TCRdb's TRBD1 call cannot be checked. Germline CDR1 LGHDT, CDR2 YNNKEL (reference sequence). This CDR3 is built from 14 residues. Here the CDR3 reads CASSQEGGGNTIYF. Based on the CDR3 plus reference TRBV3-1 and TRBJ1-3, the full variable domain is DTAVSQTPKYLVTQMGNDKSIKCEQNLGHDTMYWYKQDSKKFLKIMFSYNNKELIINETVPNRFSPKSPDKAHLNLHINSLELGDSAVYFCASSQEGGGNTIYFGEGSWLTVV.

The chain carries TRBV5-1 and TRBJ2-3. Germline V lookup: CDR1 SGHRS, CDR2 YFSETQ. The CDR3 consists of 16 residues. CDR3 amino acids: CASSFQLTSEADTQYF.

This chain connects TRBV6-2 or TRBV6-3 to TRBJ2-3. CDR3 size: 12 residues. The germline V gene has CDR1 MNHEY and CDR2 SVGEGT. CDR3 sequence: CASHGLRDTQYF.